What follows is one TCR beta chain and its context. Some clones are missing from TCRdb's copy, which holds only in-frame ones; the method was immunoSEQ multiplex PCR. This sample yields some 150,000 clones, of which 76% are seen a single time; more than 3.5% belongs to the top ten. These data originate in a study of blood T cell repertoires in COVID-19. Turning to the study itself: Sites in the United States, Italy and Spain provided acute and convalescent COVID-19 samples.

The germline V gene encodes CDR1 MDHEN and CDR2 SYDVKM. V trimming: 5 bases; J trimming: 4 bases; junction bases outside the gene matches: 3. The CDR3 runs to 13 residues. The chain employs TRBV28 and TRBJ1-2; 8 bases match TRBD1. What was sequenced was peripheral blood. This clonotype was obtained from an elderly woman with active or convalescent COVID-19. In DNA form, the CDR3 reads TGTGCCAGCAGTGCAGGGGGCGGCTATGGCTACACCTTC. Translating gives CASSAGGGYGYTF.